This T cell receptor beta chain originates from a study of technical replicates of blood from several donors. The CDR3 length is 11 residues. V dropped 5 bases and J dropped 4 bases, with 9 bases sitting between them. Germline V gene lookup returns CDR1 DFQATT and CDR2 SNEGSKA (reference sequence). Only in-frame clones appear in the TCRdb table, and some are missing; sequencing was by immunoSEQ multiplex PCR. The table lists over 85,000 clones, approximately 96% of them singletons. The TCR originated in a human donor in good health. The sample comprised T cells isolated from PBMCs. The chain joins TRBV20-1 to TRBJ2-7, with D maybe TRBD1 (5 bases). The DNA for the CDR3 is TGCAGTGCTGGACAAGGGTACGAGCAGTACTTC. Its protein is CSAGQGYEQYF.